In this sample, the clone carrying this TCR beta chain turned up once. The CDR3 is made up of 16 amino acids. Trimming cost V 1 base and J 2 bases, with 12 bases left between them. Germline loops: CDR1 SGHVS, CDR2 FNYEAQ. The record originates from a study of blood T cell repertoires in COVID-19. Across the whole study: Specimens from acute and convalescent COVID-19 originated in the United States, Italy and Spain. T cells, B-cell-depleted T cells, or PBMCs provided the cDNA or gDNA that served as material.

Authors' methods: Amplification with reference gene primers provided the estimates of nucleated cell counts. The assay was immunoSEQ multiplex PCR, and TCRdb's table has in-frame clones only and misses some. For V, J and clone size, that table is used; D and trimming come from the DNA. The sample holds a few hundred thousand clones, about nine tenths seen once. The sequence was collected from a man aged 25 to 45 who had recovered from COVID-19. The chain recombines TRBV7-6 with TRBJ2-1; TRBD1 might be the D (5 bases). The sequenced sample was PBMCs or T cells enriched from blood (not recorded which). In nucleotides, the CDR3 is TGTGCCAGCAGCTTAGAGATGGGGCTTACCTACAATGAGCAGTTCTTC. It encodes CASSLEMGLTYNEQFF.